A single sample is the source of the 3 T cell receptor beta chains below, sequenced in a study of identical twins. MiXCR, run by TCRdb on the 5' RACE reads, gives a single entry per CDR3 protein. This sample has around 690,000 distinct CDR3 sequences, with less than 25% found just once. These data also formed part of another study, on T cells expressing NK-cell markers.

The sample consisted of PBMCs. The receptors derive from a young woman in good health.

This clonotype turned up a few times. This chain connects TRBV7-9 to TRBJ2-7; D uncertain. Deletions cut 3 bases from V and 5 bases from J, with 5 bases between. Per the germline V gene, CDR1 is SEHNR and CDR2 is FQNEAQ (reference sequence). The CDR3 has 11 residues. CDR3 sequence: CASSFYNEQYF. As DNA, the CDR3 is TGTGCCAGCAGCTTCTATAACGAGCAGTACTTC.

The J gene is TRBJ2-1, the V gene TRBV6-5; D not certain. The CDR3 length is 11 residues. Trimming removed 2 bases at V and 13 bases at J, with 9 bases between. From germline, CDR1 is MNHEY and CDR2 SVGAGI. As DNA, the CDR3 is TGTGCCAGCAGTTACCAGAGTTACCAGTTCTTC. Translation: CASSYQSYQFF.

This sequence joins TRBV20-1 and TRBJ1-1; no firm D call. The V end was cut by 2 bases, the J end by 1 base, with 11 bases between. Per the germline V gene, CDR1 is DFQATT and CDR2 is SNEGSKA (reference sequence). This CDR3 comprises 14 residues. In DNA form, the CDR3 reads TGCAGTGCTAGACTCCTTGGCGAGAACACTGAAGCTTTCTTT. Encoded protein: CSARLLGENTEAFF.